These T cell receptor beta chains were read from a single sample in a study of prognosis after radiotherapy for stage I lung cancer. One entry per CDR3 protein results from TCRdb running MiXCR on the multiplex PCR reads. The data contain almost 20,000 distinct CDR3 sequences, around 26% of them seen just once; the ten biggest clones take up about 20%. The sample here was PBMCs, taken before or after stereotactic body radiation therapy (not recorded which). The receptor source for this set is a donor over 45 with non-small cell lung cancer. CDR3s include the opening cysteine and the closing phenylalanine or tryptophan. A D gene is named only where the DNA matches it firmly. A clone size is listed for some rows: how often the clone was seen (once, few, many), or a class if it is expanded.

size	length	J	V	D	CDR3	DNA
.	15	TRBJ2-7	TRBV2	.	CASSEGAGDSYEQYF	TGTGCCAGCAGCGAAGGTGCAGGAGATTCCTACGAGCAGTACTTC
many	13	TRBJ1-6	TRBV18	.	CASSQRQDSPLHF	TGTGCCAGCTCACAACGACAGGACTCACCCCTCCACTTT
many	12	TRBJ2-7	TRBV13	TRBD1	CASRDREGSLTF	TGTGCCAGCAGGGACAGGGAAGGGTCGCTCACCTTC
many	15	TRBJ2-1	TRBV5-6	.	CASSSAGDAYNEQFF	TGTGCCAGCAGCTCCGCCGGGGACGCCTACAATGAGCAGTTCTTC
many	12	TRBJ1-1	TRBV14	.	CASSYGGIEAFF	TGTGCCAGCAGCTACGGGGGGATTGAAGCTTTCTTT
.	15	TRBJ2-2	TRBV6-1	.	CASRGGRVNIGELFF	TGTGCCAGCAGGGGGGGCAGAGTGAACATCGGGGAGCTGTTTTTT
many	13	TRBJ1-5	TRBV28	TRBD1	CASSLAGGQPQHF	TGTGCCAGCAGTCTCGCAGGGGGGCAGCCCCAGCATTTT
many	13	TRBJ2-7	TRBV19	.	CASSLGRGYEQYF	TGTGCCAGTAGTTTGGGTAGGGGCTACGAGCAGTACTTC
.	17	TRBJ2-3	TRBV19	TRBD2	CSSSDPRTSGTTDTHYF	TGTTCCAGTAGTGATCCTAGGACTAGCGGGACGACAGATACGCATTATTTT
many	13	TRBJ1-4	TRBV14	.	CASSPITVEKLFF	TGTGCCAGCAGCCCCATAACAGTGGAAAAACTGTTTTTT
many	14	TRBJ2-7	TRBV9	.	CASSVRDGPYEQYF	TGTGCCAGCAGCGTGAGGGACGGACCCTACGAGCAGTACTTC
many	16	TRBJ1-1	TRBV3-1	TRBD1	CASGDWAGGEFTEAFF	TGTGCCAGCGGGGATTGGGCAGGGGGCGAATTTACTGAAGCTTTCTTT
many	13	TRBJ2-3	TRBV15	.	CATSGAGEDTQYF	TGTGCCACCAGCGGAGCAGGGGAGGATACGCAGTATTTT
many	13	TRBJ2-2	TRBV28	.	CASSSPDTGELFF	TGTGCCAGCAGTTCGCCGGACACCGGGGAGCTGTTTTTT
many	12	TRBJ1-5	TRBV29-1	.	CSVTSDNQPQHF	TGCAGCGTTACTTCAGACAATCAGCCCCAGCATTTT
many	12	TRBJ2-7	TRBV9	.	CASSVEKGEQYF	TGTGCCAGCAGCGTAGAAAAGGGGGAGCAGTACTTC
.	13	TRBJ2-7	TRBV7-6	TRBD1	CASSLEGQGYQYF	TGTGCCAGCAGCTTAGAGGGACAGGGATACCAGTACTTC
many	16	TRBJ2-6	TRBV3-1	.	CASSQDGYSFANVLTF	TGTGCCAGCAGCCAAGACGGCTACTCTTTTGCCAACGTCCTGACTTTC
many	15	TRBJ1-4	TRBV4-2	.	CASSPPGGGNEKLFF	TGTGCCAGCAGCCCCCCAGGCGGCGGTAATGAAAAACTGTTTTTT
many	13	TRBJ2-1	TRBV19	TRBD1	CASRDRVGNEQFF	TGTGCCAGCCGGGACAGGGTGGGAAATGAGCAGTTCTTC
many	13	TRBJ1-5	TRBV30	.	CAWSIRAEQPQHF	TGTGCCTGGAGTATCCGTGCAGAACAGCCCCAGCATTTT
.	15	TRBJ1-4	TRBV9	.	CASSVGWGPNEKLFF	TGTGCCAGCAGCGTAGGGTGGGGCCCGAATGAAAAACTGTTTTTT
.	13	TRBJ2-7	TRBV6-1	.	CASSEGETYEQYF	TGTGCCAGCAGCGAAGGGGAAACCTACGAGCAGTACTTC
many	14	TRBJ1-1	TRBV3-1	.	CASSQGFGGSEAFF	TGTGCCAGCAGCCAAGGGTTCGGTGGTTCTGAAGCTTTCTTT
many	15	TRBJ2-1	TRBV2	TRBD2	CASSDVAGTNNEQFF	TGTGCCAGCAGTGACGTAGCGGGCACCAACAATGAGCAGTTCTTC
many	14	TRBJ2-5	TRBV19	TRBD2	CASRTTSGIKTQYF	TGTGCCAGTAGAACGACTAGCGGGATTAAGACCCAGTACTTC
medium-sized	16	TRBJ2-3	TRBV4-1	TRBD2	CASSANPGLAADTQYF	TGCGCCAGCAGCGCGAACCCGGGACTAGCAGCTGATACGCAGTATTTT
many	16	TRBJ1-6	TRBV9	.	CASSVGPRGWNSPLHF	TGTGCCAGCAGCGTAGGTCCCCGGGGGTGGAATTCACCCCTCCACTTT
medium-sized	17	TRBJ2-1	TRBV5-1	TRBD2	CASSLGTSGRGYNEQFF	TGCGCCAGCAGCTTGGGGACTAGCGGGAGGGGCTACAATGAGCAGTTCTTC
many	16	TRBJ2-3	TRBV6-1	TRBD2	CATKSDLAGDVDTQYF	TGTGCCACCAAATCCGACTTAGCGGGAGATGTAGATACGCAGTATTTT
once	14	TRBJ2-1	TRBV20-1	TRBD1	CSARAKDRYNKQFF	TGCAGTGCTAGAGCGAAGGACAGGTACAATAAGCAGTTCTTC
.	19	TRBJ2-1	TRBV7-8	TRBD2	CASSSDPGLAMWSYNEQFF	TGTGCCAGCAGCTCGGACCCGGGACTAGCGATGTGGTCCTACAATGAGCAGTTCTTT
many	14	TRBJ2-1	TRBV6-2/TRBV6-3	TRBD2	CASSSGLAAREQFF	TGTGCCAGCAGTTCGGGACTAGCGGCTAGGGAGCAGTTCTTC
many	12	TRBJ1-1	TRBV11-2	.	CASSLQGSEAFF	TGTGCCAGCAGCTTACAGGGTTCTGAAGCTTTCTTT
many	13	TRBJ2-2	TRBV3-1	TRBD1	CASSQGQGGELFF	TGTGCCAGCAGCCAGGGACAGGGCGGGGAGCTGTTTTTT
many	18	TRBJ2-2	TRBV4-3	TRBD1	CASSQAPSGQVAGGELFF	TGCGCCAGCAGCCAAGCCCCCTCCGGACAGGTCGCCGGCGGGGAGCTGTTTTTT
.	13	TRBJ2-7	TRBV6-2/TRBV6-3	.	CASSPTGTYEQYF	TGTGCCAGCAGCCCCACAGGGACATACGAGCAGTACTTC
medium-sized	13	TRBJ2-7	TRBV6-5	.	CASSYNLGSEQYF	TGTGCCAGCAGCTACAACTTGGGCTCGGAGCAGTACTTC
many	13	TRBJ2-7	TRBV18	.	CASSRDSNYEQYF	TGTGCCAGCTCACGAGACAGTAACTACGAGCAGTACTTC
medium-sized	15	TRBJ2-3	TRBV5-8	TRBD2	CASSLAGTSGNTQYF	TGTGCCAGCAGCTTGGCTGGGACTAGCGGAAATACGCAGTATTTT
many	13	TRBJ2-7	TRBV10-2	.	CASKSGSSYEQYF	TGCGCCAGCAAGAGTGGTAGCTCCTACGAGCAGTACTTC
many	12	TRBJ2-3	TRBV6-1	.	CATLDGQNTQYF	TGTGCCACCCTAGACGGACAAAATACGCAGTATTTT